The sequence of this T cell receptor beta chain was determined in a study of molecular identifiers for immune sequencing clone quantification. Study-level findings and limits: Whereas clones above 20 RNA copies held under 1% of naive-cell molecules, they held over 97% of effector molecules.

CDR3 length: 16 amino acids. V was trimmed by 3 bases and J by 0 bases, leaving 14 bases between them. Germline values: CDR1 MGHRA, CDR2 YSYEKL. With 10%, 30% or 50% of RNA, about 20,000 to 1,100,000 naive CD8 T cells were sequenced. As CD8+CD4-CCR7+CD45RA+ cells, naive CD8 T cells were sorted. This clonotype was found many times. Its antigen is still unknown. Methods described previously were used for bulk TCR libraries, and listed TCR primers were applied. Each CDR3 protein gets one entry after TCRdb re-called the PCR reads with MiXCR. The sample shows 550,000 to 750,000 distinct CDR3 sequences, just under 20% of them seen only once.

The sequencing sample was made of naive CD8+ T cells from blood, with Jurkat cell RNA spiked in. Subset noted: FACS-sorted CD8+CD4-CCR7+CD45RA+ naive T cells. This sequence was found in a human donor in good health. Some libraries in this study had Jurkat cell RNA spiked in. The chain recombines TRBV4-1 with TRBJ1-1; the D gene is possibly TRBD1 (5 bases). CDR3 protein: CASSQKKTAMNTEAFF. The CDR3, as DNA: TGCGCCAGCAGCCAGAAAAAGACAGCGATGAACACTGAAGCTTTCTTT.